The 5 T cell receptor beta chains below come from one sample, sequenced in a study of blood T cell repertoires in COVID-19. Assay: immunoSEQ multiplex PCR; the TCRdb copy retains only in-frame clones and omits some. Among more than 65,000 clones listed, approximately 89% were seen once. Sequenced material: peripheral blood. These receptors all come from a man older than 75 with acute or convalescent COVID-19.

The chain combines TRBV7-2 with TRBJ1-2; TRBD1 matches at 8 bases. V shed 5 bases and J 2 bases; nucleotides not matched to a gene: 10. Germline V lookup: CDR1 SGHTA, CDR2 FQGNSA. The CDR3 extends over 16 amino acids. The CDR3 DNA sequence: TGTGCCAGCAGCGCAACCCAGGGGGCGGTGAACTATGGCTACACCTTC. This encodes CASSATQGAVNYGYTF.

The V gene is TRBV7-7, the J gene TRBJ2-5; TRBD2 matches at 11 bases. CDR3 length equals 15 residues. The germline CDR1 and CDR2 sequences are SSHAT and FNYEAQ (reference sequence). Trimming cost V 5 bases and J 5 bases; bases outside gene matches: 7. DNA of the CDR3: TGTGCCAGCAGCATTAGCGGGGGGGCCTGGGAGACCCAGTACTTC. The encoded protein is CASSISGGAWETQYF.

The table lists this clone with a few counts. The rearrangement links TRBV4-3 to TRBJ2-3; no clear D. The CDR3 sequence is 13 residues long. The germline gives CDR1 LGHNA, CDR2 YSLEER. V dropped 1 base and J dropped 6 bases, with 8 bases sitting between them. CDR3 region: CASSQGSRDTQYF. The CDR3 region has the DNA TGCGCCAGCAGCCAAGGGTCTCGGGATACGCAGTATTTT.

This chain connects TRBV7-2 to TRBJ2-3, with 11 bases that match TRBD2. J was trimmed by 5 bases and V by 5 bases; bases with no gene match: 6. CDR1 and CDR2 (germline): SGHTA, FQGNSA. There are 15 residues in the CDR3. This chain's CDR3 is CASSPSGGYGDTQYF. CDR3 bases: TGTGCCAGCAGCCCTAGCGGGGGGTATGGAGATACGCAGTATTTT.

The J gene is TRBJ1-5, the V gene TRBV7-9, with D perhaps TRBD1 (5 bases). V was pared by 0 bases and J by 6 bases, with 9 bases between. From germline, CDR1 is SEHNR and CDR2 FQNEAQ (reference sequence). The CDR3 runs to 14 residues. This CDR3 is CASSLAGEGQPQHF. The DNA for the CDR3 is TGTGCCAGCAGCTTAGCAGGGGAGGGTCAGCCCCAGCATTTT.